This T cell receptor (beta chain) was found in a study of cytotoxic CD8 clonotypes in ibrutinib-treated CLL. The CDR3 consists of 15 residues. J was trimmed by 8 bases and V by 7 bases; bases with no gene match: 12. The germline CDR1 and CDR2 sequences are LNHDA and SQIVND (reference sequence). Using immunoSEQ multiplex PCR, the repertoire was profiled, and TCRdb retains in-frame clones only, with some absent. Of some 200,000 clones listed, just over 70% are singletons. The sample was PBMCs, taken after 12 months of ibrutinib treatment. The chain has TRBV19 and TRBJ2-1; 9 bases agree with TRBD2. This receptor was obtained from a human donor with chronic lymphocytic leukemia. The CDR3 sequence: CASTPRAGGHDEQFF. The CDR3 DNA is TGTGCCAGTACCCCTCGGGCGGGGGGGCATGATGAGCAGTTCTTC.